A selection of T cell receptor beta chains follows, all from one sample in a study of T cell responses to AZD1222 COVID-19 vaccine. Generated by immunoSEQ multiplex PCR, the TCRdb table keeps only in-frame clones and is missing some. The sample records around 80,000 clones, roughly 87% being singletons. Sequenced here: peripheral blood, sampled 28 days after the second AZD1222 dose. These receptors originate from an adult who received the AZD1222 COVID-19 vaccine. Both conserved end residues are part of each CDR3. Fields, in order: D gene, V gene, J gene, clone size, CDR3 DNA, CDR3 protein. D genes are given only for firm matches. Clone size is not always given. Where it is, it says once, few, many or a class for expanded clones.

d_call: -; v_call: TRBV5-6; j_call: TRBJ2-7; clone_size: -; cdr3_nt: TGTGCCAGCAGCTTTTTTGGGGACACCTACGAGCAGTACTTC; cdr3_aa: CASSFFGDTYEQYF
d_call: -; v_call: TRBV6-1; j_call: TRBJ1-2; clone_size: -; cdr3_nt: TGTGCCAGCAGTGAAGCGGGGAGGGTGGACTATGGCTACACCTTC; cdr3_aa: CASSEAGRVDYGYTF
d_call: TRBD2; v_call: TRBV15; j_call: TRBJ2-1; clone_size: -; cdr3_nt: TGTGCCACCAGCTCGGGAGGGGCCGGGGAGGGAAACTACAATGAGCAGTTCTTC; cdr3_aa: CATSSGGAGEGNYNEQFF
d_call: TRBD1; v_call: TRBV6-5; j_call: TRBJ2-7; clone_size: -; cdr3_nt: TGTGCCAGCAGTTTCGACAGGGGGGCCCACGAGCAGTACTTC; cdr3_aa: CASSFDRGAHEQYF
d_call: -; v_call: TRBV6-2/TRBV6-3; j_call: TRBJ1-3; clone_size: -; cdr3_nt: TGTGCCAGCAGTACCATCCACAGGGAGGGAAACACCATATATTTT; cdr3_aa: CASSTIHREGNTIYF
d_call: -; v_call: TRBV5-4; j_call: TRBJ1-2; clone_size: -; cdr3_nt: TGTGCCAGCAGCTTTGCGGGCTATGGCTACACCTTC; cdr3_aa: CASSFAGYGYTF
d_call: TRBD2; v_call: TRBV5-1; j_call: TRBJ2-2; clone_size: -; cdr3_nt: TGCGCCAGCAGCTTGGCCGCGCTAGCGGACACCGGGGAGCTGTTTTTT; cdr3_aa: CASSLAALADTGELFF
d_call: TRBD1; v_call: TRBV6-5; j_call: TRBJ1-1; clone_size: -; cdr3_nt: TGTGCCAGCAGTAGGGAAGACAGGGTTGAAGCTTTCTTT; cdr3_aa: CASSREDRVEAFF
d_call: -; v_call: TRBV9; j_call: TRBJ2-2; clone_size: -; cdr3_nt: TGTGCCAGCAGCGTCGTTGGCAGGGCAAACACCGGGGAGCTGTTTTTT; cdr3_aa: CASSVVGRANTGELFF
d_call: TRBD2; v_call: TRBV2; j_call: TRBJ2-5; clone_size: -; cdr3_nt: TGTGCCAGCAGTGGCGGGAGGGGGTCAGGAGAGACCCAGTACTTC; cdr3_aa: CASSGGRGSGETQYF
d_call: -; v_call: TRBV5-8; j_call: TRBJ1-4; clone_size: -; cdr3_nt: TGTGCCAGCAGCCCTGGTCGGTTTGAGGAAAAACTGTTTTTT; cdr3_aa: CASSPGRFEEKLFF
d_call: -; v_call: TRBV18; j_call: TRBJ1-1; clone_size: -; cdr3_nt: TGTGCCAGCTCACCACGGGGAGAGACTGAAGCTTTCTTT; cdr3_aa: CASSPRGETEAFF
d_call: TRBD2; v_call: TRBV5-4; j_call: TRBJ2-1; clone_size: once; cdr3_nt: TGTGCCAGCAGAAACCCCAGTAAGGGACTAGCGGGGGACAATGAGCAGTTCTTC; cdr3_aa: CASRNPSKGLAGDNEQFF
d_call: -; v_call: TRBV7-9; j_call: TRBJ2-1; clone_size: -; cdr3_nt: TGTGCCAGCAGCCCTAGAGGTTCTGGCGATGAGCAGTTCTTC; cdr3_aa: CASSPRGSGDEQFF
d_call: -; v_call: TRBV12-2; j_call: TRBJ1-5; clone_size: -; cdr3_nt: TGTGCAAGTCGCTTAGCTGTAGGAGGGTTGGGTCAGCCCCAGCATTTT; cdr3_aa: CASRLAVGGLGQPQHF
d_call: -; v_call: TRBV4-1; j_call: TRBJ1-4; clone_size: -; cdr3_nt: TGCGCCAGCAGCCAAGGGGCGGACAGCGCAACTAATGAAAAACTGTTTTTT; cdr3_aa: CASSQGADSATNEKLFF
d_call: -; v_call: TRBV29-1; j_call: TRBJ1-2; clone_size: -; cdr3_nt: TGCAGCGCCCACCCAAGCTATGGCTACACCTTC; cdr3_aa: CSAHPSYGYTF
d_call: -; v_call: TRBV28; j_call: TRBJ1-5; clone_size: -; cdr3_nt: TGTGCCAGCAGTTCCAGCGACAGGCTTTTCAATCAGCCCCAGCATTTT; cdr3_aa: CASSSSDRLFNQPQHF
d_call: TRBD1; v_call: TRBV7-9; j_call: TRBJ2-7; clone_size: -; cdr3_nt: TGTGCCAGCACCCCCTCAGGGGGATCCTACGAGCAGTACTTC; cdr3_aa: CASTPSGGSYEQYF
d_call: -; v_call: TRBV6-2/TRBV6-3; j_call: TRBJ1-2; clone_size: -; cdr3_nt: TGTGCCAGCAGTTACAAAGGAGCCTCTAGCTATGGCTACACCTTC; cdr3_aa: CASSYKGASSYGYTF
d_call: TRBD2; v_call: TRBV5-6; j_call: TRBJ2-7; clone_size: -; cdr3_nt: TGTGCCAGCAGCTTGGGACTAGCGGGATACTACGAGCAGTACTTC; cdr3_aa: CASSLGLAGYYEQYF
d_call: TRBD2; v_call: TRBV29-1; j_call: TRBJ2-3; clone_size: -; cdr3_nt: TGCAGCGTCGTGGGGGGGGTTTCAGATACGCAGTATTTT; cdr3_aa: CSVVGGVSDTQYF
d_call: -; v_call: TRBV30; j_call: TRBJ1-3; clone_size: -; cdr3_nt: TGTGCCTGGACCCGAACGGGAGTCATATATTTT; cdr3_aa: CAWTRTGVIYF
d_call: -; v_call: TRBV6-6; j_call: TRBJ2-1; clone_size: -; cdr3_nt: TGTGCCAGCAGCACGACAAGGGGAGCCTACAATGAGCAGTTCTTC; cdr3_aa: CASSTTRGAYNEQFF
d_call: -; v_call: TRBV28; j_call: TRBJ2-4; clone_size: -; cdr3_nt: TGTGCCAGCAGTTTAGGTTGGCGGGACATTCAGTACTTC; cdr3_aa: CASSLGWRDIQYF
d_call: TRBD1; v_call: TRBV5-6; j_call: TRBJ1-2; clone_size: few; cdr3_nt: TGTGCCAGCAGCTGGTGGAATGGACAGGGGAGAGGTGGCTACACCTTC; cdr3_aa: CASSWWNGQGRGGYTF
d_call: TRBD2; v_call: TRBV10-3; j_call: TRBJ2-7; clone_size: once; cdr3_nt: TGTGCCATCAGGGGGCCGGGACTAGCGGGATCGGACGAGCAGTACTTC; cdr3_aa: CAIRGPGLAGSDEQYF
d_call: -; v_call: TRBV13; j_call: TRBJ1-1; clone_size: -; cdr3_nt: TGTGCCAGCAGCTTCGCGGGGCTTGAAGCTTTCTTT; cdr3_aa: CASSFAGLEAFF
d_call: TRBD1; v_call: TRBV7-3; j_call: TRBJ1-1; clone_size: -; cdr3_nt: TGTGCCAGCAGCCATGACAGGGGTGAAGCTTTCTTT; cdr3_aa: CASSHDRGEAFF
d_call: TRBD1; v_call: TRBV12-3/TRBV12-4; j_call: TRBJ2-2; clone_size: -; cdr3_nt: TGTGCCAGTCGGGGACAGCTCACCGGGGAGCTGTTTTTT; cdr3_aa: CASRGQLTGELFF
d_call: -; v_call: TRBV11-1; j_call: TRBJ1-3; clone_size: -; cdr3_nt: TGTGCCAGCAGCTTCGGGATCATGGGAACTGGAAACACCATATATTTT; cdr3_aa: CASSFGIMGTGNTIYF
d_call: -; v_call: TRBV18; j_call: TRBJ2-5; clone_size: -; cdr3_nt: TGTGCCAGCTCACCCGCGGACGGGGAGCTTCAAGAGACCCAGTACTTC; cdr3_aa: CASSPADGELQETQYF
d_call: TRBD2; v_call: TRBV10-3; j_call: TRBJ2-3; clone_size: -; cdr3_nt: TGTGCCATCAGCCCTGGACTAGCGGGAGGGCGAGGCACAGATACGCAGTATTTT; cdr3_aa: CAISPGLAGGRGTDTQYF
d_call: -; v_call: TRBV6-2/TRBV6-3; j_call: TRBJ2-2; clone_size: -; cdr3_nt: TGTGCCAGCAGTTACCTGGCGGACACCGGGGAGCTGTTTTTT; cdr3_aa: CASSYLADTGELFF
d_call: -; v_call: TRBV9; j_call: TRBJ2-1; clone_size: -; cdr3_nt: TGTGCCAGCAGCGGAGGCCTCGGACAGAGCTCCTACAATGAGCAGTTCTTC; cdr3_aa: CASSGGLGQSSYNEQFF
d_call: -; v_call: TRBV5-1; j_call: TRBJ2-3; clone_size: medium-sized; cdr3_nt: TGCGCCAGCAGCTTGATGGGGGCTGCTAGCACAGATACGCAGTATTTT; cdr3_aa: CASSLMGAASTDTQYF
d_call: TRBD1; v_call: TRBV7-6; j_call: TRBJ2-1; clone_size: -; cdr3_nt: TGTGCCAGCAGCTTAGCTCAGGGGGCAAGCTCCTACAATGAGCAGTTCTTC; cdr3_aa: CASSLAQGASSYNEQFF
d_call: -; v_call: TRBV5-4; j_call: TRBJ1-2; clone_size: -; cdr3_nt: TGTGCCAGCAGCTCTCAGGTGGGAATTAACCGTGGCTACACCTTC; cdr3_aa: CASSSQVGINRGYTF
d_call: TRBD1; v_call: TRBV11-1; j_call: TRBJ1-1; clone_size: -; cdr3_nt: TGTGCCAGCAGAGATCGGACAGGGGCGATGAACACTGAAGCTTTCTTT; cdr3_aa: CASRDRTGAMNTEAFF
d_call: TRBD2; v_call: TRBV10-2; j_call: TRBJ2-7; clone_size: -; cdr3_nt: TGCGCCAGCACCGAACCTAGCGGGAGATCTTACGAGCAGTACTTC; cdr3_aa: CASTEPSGRSYEQYF
d_call: -; v_call: TRBV19; j_call: TRBJ1-5; clone_size: -; cdr3_nt: TGTGCCTTTATGGGGACACCAGAGAGGAAAAATCAGCCCCAGCATTTT; cdr3_aa: CAFMGTPERKNQPQHF
d_call: -; v_call: TRBV10-3; j_call: TRBJ1-1; clone_size: -; cdr3_nt: TGTGCCATGCGAGCCGGGGGGGTGGAGTACACTGAAGCTTTCTTT; cdr3_aa: CAMRAGGVEYTEAFF
d_call: -; v_call: TRBV9; j_call: TRBJ2-3; clone_size: -; cdr3_nt: TGTGCCAGCAGCGTAGCCAGGCTGGGGGGCACAGATACGCAGTATTTT; cdr3_aa: CASSVARLGGTDTQYF
d_call: -; v_call: TRBV6-2/TRBV6-3; j_call: TRBJ2-7; clone_size: few; cdr3_nt: TGTGCCAGCAGTAGGACAGAATCCTACGAGCAGTACTTC; cdr3_aa: CASSRTESYEQYF
d_call: -; v_call: TRBV14; j_call: TRBJ1-2; clone_size: -; cdr3_nt: TGTGCCAGCAGCCAAGGCTCGGGCTACACCTTC; cdr3_aa: CASSQGSGYTF
d_call: -; v_call: TRBV6-1; j_call: TRBJ1-2; clone_size: once; cdr3_nt: TGTGCCAGCAGTGAAGAGGGAAACTATGGCTACACCTTC; cdr3_aa: CASSEEGNYGYTF
d_call: TRBD2; v_call: TRBV9; j_call: TRBJ2-1; clone_size: -; cdr3_nt: TGTGCCAGCAGCGAGACTAGCGGGAGGGCTGGTGAGCAGTTCTTC; cdr3_aa: CASSETSGRAGEQFF
d_call: -; v_call: TRBV6-5; j_call: TRBJ2-1; clone_size: -; cdr3_nt: TGTGCCAGCAGGCTAGGGAGTTCCCCAAACAATGAGCAGTTCTTC; cdr3_aa: CASRLGSSPNNEQFF
d_call: TRBD2; v_call: TRBV7-2; j_call: TRBJ2-7; clone_size: -; cdr3_nt: TGTGCCAGCAGCCTTTCCCTAGCGGAGTTCTACGAGCAGTACTTC; cdr3_aa: CASSLSLAEFYEQYF
d_call: -; v_call: TRBV12-3/TRBV12-4; j_call: TRBJ1-1; clone_size: -; cdr3_nt: TGTGCCAGCAGTTTAGAGCAGTCGACTGAAGCTTTCTTT; cdr3_aa: CASSLEQSTEAFF
d_call: -; v_call: TRBV18; j_call: TRBJ1-3; clone_size: -; cdr3_nt: TGTGCCAGCTCACCATCGCTTTCACGTGGCACCATATATTTT; cdr3_aa: CASSPSLSRGTIYF
d_call: -; v_call: TRBV18; j_call: TRBJ2-5; clone_size: -; cdr3_nt: TGTGCCAGCTCACCACAGGGAGCGAAAGGCGAGACCCAGTACTTC; cdr3_aa: CASSPQGAKGETQYF